This T cell receptor beta chain was profiled in a study of early T cells in non-severe SARS-CoV-2 infection. Looking at the study overall: Whole-blood bulk RNA, unsorted, was sequenced, and chains were unpaired.

This clonotype was found many times. TCRdb processed the 5' RACE reads anew with MiXCR; each CDR3 protein has one entry. Of under 30,000 distinct CDR3 sequences listed, about 5.7% were seen once; the top ten hold around 25%. The germline V and J ends were trimmed by 1 base and 1 base, with 10 bases remaining between them. CDR3 length: 16 residues. Germline CDR1 reads SGHTA; CDR2 reads FQGNSA. The material sequenced was whole blood. This receptor was obtained from an adult who was a healthcare worker with PCR-confirmed SARS-CoV-2 infection or an uninfected control (not recorded which). The V call is TRBV7-2, the J call TRBJ2-2; D is uncertain. This CDR3 is CASSLVVMRNTGELFF. The CDR3 DNA reads as TGTGCCAGCAGCTTAGTAGTGATGCGGAACACCGGGGAGCTGTTTTTT. Full variable domain (missing parts from reference TRBV7-2 and TRBJ2-2): GAGVSQSPSNKVTEKGKDVELRCDPISGHTALYWYRQSLGQGLEFLIYFQGNSAPDKSGLPSDRFSAERTGGSVSTLTIQRTQQEDSAVYLCASSLVVMRNTGELFFGEGSRLTVL.